The 5 T cell receptor beta chains below were found in one sample sequenced in a study of T cell changes during pregnancy in multiple sclerosis. Measured with immunoSEQ multiplex PCR; TCRdb has only the in-frame clones, and not every one. This sample has around 36,000 clones, with approximately 92% found just once. Sequenced here: CD4+ T cells from peripheral blood mononuclear cells, sampled in the third trimester of pregnancy. The receptors shown here come from a female donor with multiple sclerosis, enrolled in a pregnancy study.

This rearrangement joins TRBV7-9 to TRBJ1-5, with 7 positions matching TRBD1. The CDR3 is 16 residues long. Losses at the gene ends were 5 bases for V and 8 bases for J; bases not matched to a gene: 15. CDR1 is SEHNR, CDR2 FQNEAQ, per germline (reference sequence). CDR3 nucleotide sequence: TGTGCCAGCAGCCGGGCGGAGACAGGGAACGGGAAGCCCCAGCATTTT. Translating it yields CASSRAETGNGKPQHF.

The chain uses TRBV12-5 and TRBJ2-7, with a weak D call TRBD1 (5 bases). Germline CDR1 and CDR2: LGHNT and FRNRAP. V was trimmed by 7 bases and J by 0 bases, leaving 10 bases between them. This CDR3 has 13 amino acids. For the CDR3, the DNA is TGTGCTAGTGCGGCTGGGGCCTCCTACGAGCAGTACTTC. This encodes CASAAGASYEQYF.

This chain connects TRBV9 to TRBJ1-3; D is perhaps TRBD1 (6 bases). Germline assignment: CDR1 SGDLS and CDR2 YYNGEE. This CDR3 spans 14 amino acids. Between the trimmed V and J ends, which lost 6 bases and 2 bases, there was a span of 12 bases. This CDR3 reads CASTRQGPGNTIYF. The CDR3 nucleotides read TGTGCCAGCACGAGGCAGGGGCCTGGAAACACCATATATTTT.

In this sample, this clone turned up once. The chain uses TRBV28 and TRBJ2-7; 14 bases fit TRBD2. J lost 3 bases, V lost 3 bases, and 1 base had no gene match. Germline CDR1 and CDR2: MDHEN and SYDVKM. The CDR3 spans 15 residues. CDR3 protein: CASSFGLAGGYEQYF. The CDR3 DNA reads TGTGCCAGCAGTTTTGGACTAGCGGGAGGCTACGAGCAGTACTTC.

The chain employs TRBV29-1 and TRBJ2-7; D is perhaps TRBD1 (6 bases). Germline loops: CDR1 SQVTM, CDR2 ANQGSEA. V dropped 1 base and J dropped 6 bases, with 10 bases sitting between them. This CDR3 spans 12 amino acids. Here the CDR3 reads CSVEAGVSEQYF. The CDR3 DNA is TGCAGCGTTGAAGCAGGGGTATCCGAGCAGTACTTC.